These 28 T cell receptor beta chains originate from one sample sequenced in a study of T cells in Graves' hyperthyroidism and ophthalmopathy. Amplified regions were TCR beta CDR3 sequences from RNA transcripts. TCR CDR3 underwent first-round RT-PCR with the HTBI primer set. TCRdb fed the multiplex PCR reads into MiXCR, producing one record per CDR3 protein. The repertoire holds roughly 510,000 distinct CDR3 sequences, with over 45% as singletons. The material sequenced was peripheral blood or thyroid tissue (not recorded which). These receptors originate from an adult woman with Graves' disease, either hyperthyroidism or ophthalmopathy (not recorded which).

This clonotype has at least ten counts. The V call is TRBV20-1, the J call TRBJ2-5; D remains ambiguous. This CDR3 contains 14 residues. CDR1 is DFQATT, CDR2 SNEGSKA, per germline (reference sequence). Trimming took off 1 base at V and 1 base at J, with 10 bases between the two ends. The CDR3 DNA sequence: TGCAGTGCTAGAGTGGCGAGAACCCAAGAGACCCAGTACTTC. The encoded protein is CSARVARTQETQYF.

The chain links TRBV9 to TRBJ1-1; tentative D call: TRBD1 (5 bases). CDR1 SGDLS and CDR2 YYNGEE come from the germline V gene. The CDR3 runs to 14 residues. Trimming removed 3 bases from V and 0 bases from J, with 9 bases in between. CDR3: CASSGGGLNTEAFF. In DNA form, the CDR3 reads TGTGCCAGCAGCGGCGGGGGGTTGAACACTGAAGCTTTCTTT.

This clonotype has a count of ten or more. This chain joins TRBV6-1 and TRBJ1-2; 11 positions match TRBD1. V lost 4 bases to trimming and J lost 7 bases; unmatched junction nucleotides: 2. Germline CDR1 is MNHNS and CDR2 is SASEGT. The CDR3 consists of 13 residues. The CDR3 is CASSVGTGGGYTF. For the CDR3, the DNA is TGTGCCAGCAGTGTGGGGACAGGGGGTGGCTACACCTTC.

This clonotype was counted many times. The genes are TRBV4-2 and TRBJ1-1; possibly TRBD1 for D (5 bases). With 4 bases removed from V and 1 base from J, the gap between germline ends came to 10 bases. The CDR3 is 14 amino acids. Germline CDR1 and CDR2: LGHNA and YNFKEQ. CDR3 sequence (DNA): TGTGCCAGCAGCCCGGGGCCCGAGAACACTGAAGCTTTCTTT. Translation: CASSPGPENTEAFF.

CDR3 sequence (DNA): TGCAGTGCTATAGGGACAGGGGACACTTCCGTGGACGATGGCTACACCTTC. This gives the protein CSAIGTGDTSVDDGYTF. The chain recombines TRBV20-1 with TRBJ1-2, with TRBD1 matching 10 bases. Trimming cost V 4 bases and J 6 bases; bases outside gene matches: 17. This CDR3 region has 17 residues. Per the germline V gene, CDR1 is DFQATT and CDR2 is SNEGSKA (reference sequence).

The V gene is TRBV7-9, the J gene TRBJ2-1; TRBD1 aligns across 7 bases. CDR3 length: 18 residues. With V trimmed by 4 bases and J by 2 bases, 14 bases remained unmatched. CDR1 is SEHNR and CDR2 is FQNEAQ in the germline V gene (reference sequence). The CDR3 region is CASSSSRTTGRAYNEQFF. CDR3 DNA sequence: TGTGCCAGCAGCTCTAGTAGGACGACAGGGCGCGCCTACAATGAGCAGTTCTTC. Variable domain in full (rest from reference TRBV7-9 and TRBJ2-1): DTGVSQNPRHKITKRGQNVTFRCDPISEHNRLYWYRQTLGQGPEFLTYFQNEAQLEKSRLLSDRFSAERPKGSFSTLEIQRTEQGDSAMYLCASSSSRTTGRAYNEQFFGPGTRLTVL.

There are a few counts of this clonotype. The DNA for the CDR3 is TGTGCCACCAGGAACGTCGGTAGACTGTTTTTT. Protein sequence: CATRNVGRLFF. The V gene is TRBV2, the J gene TRBJ1-4; D remains unclear. The germline CDR1 and CDR2 sequences are SNHLY and FYNNEI. V lost 10 bases and J 13 bases, leaving 16 bases between the germline ends. This CDR3 has 11 residues.

The chain recombines TRBV10-3 with TRBJ2-5; TRBD2 aligns across 9 bases. This CDR3 is built from 15 residues. The V gene end was trimmed by 5 bases and the J gene end by 2 bases; junction bases not matched to a gene: 6. Germline assignment: CDR1 ENHRY and CDR2 SYGVKD. CDR3 in DNA: TGTGCCATCAGTTTAGCGGGAGTAAAGCAAGAGACCCAGTACTTC. It codes for CAISLAGVKQETQYF.

The chain has TRBV5-1 and TRBJ1-2, with D possibly being TRBD1 (6 bases). The CDR3 length is 13 residues. In germline, CDR1 is SGHRS, CDR2 YFSETQ. Trimming removed 4 bases from V and 5 bases from J, with 12 bases in between. Here the CDR3 reads CASSLGQWYGYTF. The CDR3 nucleotides read TGCGCCAGCAGCCTCGGACAGTGGTATGGCTACACCTTC.

The V and J genes are TRBV9 and TRBJ2-7; tentatively, D is TRBD2 (5 bases). The germline V gene encodes CDR1 SGDLS and CDR2 YYNGEE. V was cut by 2 bases and J by 6 bases, with 12 bases left in between. The CDR3 spans 13 residues. The CDR3 DNA follows: TGTGCCAGCAGCGTTTCACACCGGGGCGAGCAGTACTTC. Its protein is CASSVSHRGEQYF.

The chain links TRBV7-8 to TRBJ2-7; D is tentatively TRBD1 or TRBD2 (6 bases each). The CDR3 extends over 15 amino acids. Germline V gives CDR1 SGHVS, CDR2 FQNEAQ. The V end was cut by 3 bases, the J end by 1 base, with 13 bases between. CDR3 amino acids: CASSFGRGGSYEQYF. CDR3 DNA sequence: TGTGCCAGCAGCTTTGGCCGAGGGGGGTCCTACGAGCAGTACTTC.

The genes are TRBV14 and TRBJ2-5; no clear D gene. The ends were cut back, 1 base at V and 7 bases at J, with 7 bases in the middle. Per germline, CDR1 SGHDN and CDR2 FVKESK. The CDR3 covers 12 residues. This chain's CDR3 is CASSQARGTQYF. The CDR3 DNA reads TGTGCCAGCAGCCAAGCCCGAGGGACCCAGTACTTC.

This clonotype was seen many times. CDR3 DNA: TGCGCCAGCAGCTCGGGTTCACGTCAGCCCTCTGCCTACGAGCAGTACTTC. Its translation is CASSSGSRQPSAYEQYF. J is TRBJ2-7 and V is TRBV5-1, with unresolved D. Germline V gene lookup returns CDR1 SGHRS and CDR2 YFSETQ. This CDR3 contains 17 residues. V lost 3 bases and J 2 bases, leaving 21 bases between the germline ends.

The chain is built from TRBV11-2 and TRBJ2-7; TRBD1 matches 7 bases. The CDR3 has 13 amino acids. Germline V CDR1 and CDR2: SGHAT, FQNNGV. The ends lost 4 bases at V and 3 bases at J; junction bases unmatched: 3. The CDR3 sequence is CASSWDSYYEQYF. The DNA for the CDR3 is TGTGCCAGCAGCTGGGACAGTTACTACGAGCAGTACTTC.

This clonotype has more than one count but fewer than ten. The V and J genes are TRBV24-1 and TRBJ1-2; weak D call: TRBD1 (5 bases). CDR3 length equals 15 residues. V lost 3 bases and J lost 0, with 10 bases in between. Germline V lookup: CDR1 KGHDR, CDR2 SFDVKD. The CDR3 nucleotides read TGTGCCACCAGTGATCCCGGGACCTCTAACTATGGCTACACCTTC. This translates into CATSDPGTSNYGYTF.

The J gene is TRBJ1-2, the V gene TRBV20-1, with 11 bases that match TRBD1. The CDR3 spans 18 residues. Per the germline V gene, CDR1 is DFQATT and CDR2 is SNEGSKA (reference sequence). The J segment lost 6 bases and the V segment lost 3 bases, leaving 18 bases of the junction unmatched. This chain's CDR3 is CSARLRTGGTSGDDGYTF. The CDR3 DNA follows: TGCAGTGCTAGGTTACGGACAGGGGGCACTTCCGGGGACGATGGCTACACCTTC.

With respect to this clonotype: Relative to the germline gene, one junction end is altered; a read error may explain this. The chain has TRBV20-1 and TRBJ1-4; TRBD1 might be the D (5 bases). Germline V lookup: CDR1 DFQATT, CDR2 SNEGSKA (reference sequence). There are 12 residues in the CDR3. The CDR3 DNA follows: TGCAGGGGGCAGGGTCGGCGGGAAAAACTTTTTTTT. Its protein product is CRGQGRREKLFF.

The chain joins TRBV28 to TRBJ2-7; no clear D. CDR3 length equals 16 residues. V shed 2 bases and J shed 0 bases, with 14 bases lying between them. From germline, CDR1 is MDHEN and CDR2 SYDVKM. The CDR3: CASSLSINDFSYEQYF. The CDR3 DNA reads as TGTGCCAGCAGTTTAAGTATCAACGATTTCTCCTACGAGCAGTACTTC.

This clonotype was recorded only once. The chain has TRBV15 and TRBJ2-5; D ambiguous. The V and J ends lost 1 base and 2 bases respectively, with 5 bases between them. Germline CDR1 and CDR2: LNHNV and YYDKDF (reference sequence). The CDR3 is 13 residues long. The CDR3: CATSRVIQETQYF. CDR3 DNA sequence: TGTGCCACCAGCAGAGTGATACAAGAGACCCAGTACTTC. Full variable domain (rest looked up from reference TRBV15 and TRBJ2-5): DAMVIQNPRYQVTQFGKPVTLSCSQTLNHNVMYWYQQKSSQAPKLLFHYYDKDFNNEADTPDNFQSRRPNTSFCFLDIRSPGLGDTAMYLCATSRVIQETQYFGPGTRLLVL.

This clonotype was counted between two and nine times. The rearrangement links TRBV3-1 to TRBJ2-2; 10 nucleotides agree with TRBD2. V shed 4 bases and J 5 bases; nucleotides not matched to a gene: 4. CDR1 is LGHDT and CDR2 is YNNKEL in the germline V gene (reference sequence). CDR3 length: 15 amino acids. The CDR3 DNA reads TGTGCCAGCAGCCTGGGACTAGCGCCTACCGGGGAGCTGTTTTTT. Translated: CASSLGLAPTGELFF.

The chain couples TRBV10-2 to TRBJ2-7; 11 bases match TRBD2. This CDR3 has 15 amino acids. Per germline, CDR1 WSHSY and CDR2 SAAADI. After removal of 6 bases from V and 5 bases from J, the junction contained 9 bases not matched to a gene. The CDR3 region is CASSARLAGKDEQYF. CDR3 nucleotide sequence: TGCGCCAGCAGCGCGCGACTAGCGGGAAAGGACGAGCAGTACTTC.

This clonotype was observed at least ten times. The CDR3 coding sequence is TGCGCCAGCAGCCAAGTCCGCGGGACTGAAGCTTTCTTT. It codes for CASSQVRGTEAFF. J is TRBJ1-1 and V is TRBV4-1; the D is unclear. V lost 1 base, J lost 5 bases, and 8 bases lay in between. Germline V gene sequence: CDR1 MGHRA, CDR2 YSYEKL. The CDR3 is 13 amino acids.

This clonotype was seen just once. This sequence joins TRBV5-1 and TRBJ1-1; D gene unclear. V was pared by 7 bases and J by 6 bases, with 16 bases between. The CDR3 runs 13 residues. Germline assignment: CDR1 SGHRS and CDR2 YFSETQ. The CDR3 is CASGTGRLAEAFF. CDR3 in DNA: TGCGCCAGCGGCACCGGACGGCTCGCTGAAGCTTTCTTT. The full variable domain, with the rest looked up from reference TRBV5-1 and TRBJ1-1, is KAGVTQTPRYLIKTRGQQVTLSCSPISGHRSVSWYQQTPGQGLQFLFEYFSETQRNKGNFPGRFSGRQFSNSRSEMNVSTLELGDSALYLCASGTGRLAEAFFGQGTRLTVV.

This clonotype has only a few counts. The chain recombines TRBV28 with TRBJ1-3, with 9 bases matching TRBD1. This CDR3 comprises 14 residues. The germline V gene has CDR1 MDHEN and CDR2 SYDVKM. V dropped 10 bases and J dropped 2; count of bases not matched to a gene: 6. CDR3 bases: TGTGCCACCGGGACAGGGAGGCCTGGAAACACCATATATTTT. Its translation: CATGTGRPGNTIYF.

The table lists this clonotype with a few counts. J is TRBJ2-2 and V is TRBV20-1; 14 nucleotides line up with TRBD2. CDR3 length: 18 residues. Germline assignment: CDR1 DFQATT and CDR2 SNEGSKA (reference sequence). V lost 1 base and J lost 6; bases outside the gene matches: 10. The CDR3: CSARVLGTSGSPAGELFF. The DNA for the CDR3 is TGCAGTGCTAGAGTCCTGGGGACTAGCGGGAGCCCGGCCGGGGAGCTGTTTTTT.

The chain combines TRBV20-1 with TRBJ1-5; unclear D gene. The CDR3 consists of 14 residues. Germline lookup yields CDR1 DFQATT and CDR2 SNEGSKA (reference sequence). V dropped 1 base and J dropped 3 bases, with 10 bases sitting between them. Here the CDR3 reads CSARGFTDNQPQHF. CDR3 sequence (DNA): TGCAGTGCTAGAGGATTTACAGACAATCAGCCCCAGCATTTT.

The chain combines TRBV7-2 with TRBJ2-2; 11 nucleotides line up with TRBD1. Germline assignment: CDR1 SGHTA and CDR2 FQGNSA. Trimming took 3 bases from V and 7 from J; bases not matched to a gene: 4. The CDR3 contains 15 residues. The CDR3 region has the DNA TGTGCCAGCAGCTTCCAGGACAGGGGGCTCGGGGAGCTGTTTTTT. Protein sequence: CASSFQDRGLGELFF.

This clonotype was detected only a few times. This rearrangement joins TRBV29-1 to TRBJ1-1; D is undetermined. Trimming removed 4 bases at V and 3 bases at J, with 9 bases between. The germline CDR1 and CDR2 sequences are SQVTM and ANQGSEA. The CDR3 sequence is 12 residues long. The CDR3 loop reads CSVGGGDTEAFF. As DNA, the CDR3 is TGCAGCGTTGGGGGAGGTGACACTGAAGCTTTCTTT.